These T cell receptor beta chains were read from a single sample in a study of molecular identifiers for immune sequencing clone quantification. TCRdb reprocessed the PCR reads via MiXCR and lists one record per CDR3 protein. In the table there are about 320,000 distinct CDR3 sequences, roughly 24% of which are singletons. The sample taken for sequencing was naive CD8+ T cells from blood, with Jurkat cell RNA spiked in. The receptors shown here come from a human donor in good health. Some libraries in this study had Jurkat cell RNA spiked in. CDR3s include the opening cysteine and the closing phenylalanine or tryptophan. D genes are given only for firm matches. A row's size may be missing; if present it is once, few, many or a size class.

J gene: TRBJ2-1
D gene: -
clone size: few
V gene: TRBV20-1
CDR3 protein: CSARSEGAYNEQFF
CDR3 DNA: TGCAGTGCTCGCTCCGAGGGGGCCTACAATGAGCAGTTCTTC

J gene: TRBJ2-2
D gene: -
clone size: -
V gene: TRBV20-1
CDR3 protein: CSARVGEKQYTRELFF
CDR3 DNA: TGCAGTGCTAGAGTAGGGGAAAAGCAGTACACCAGGGAGCTGTTTTTT

J gene: TRBJ2-3
D gene: -
clone size: -
V gene: TRBV10-1
CDR3 protein: CASSESLPGRGTDTQYF
CDR3 DNA: TGCGCCAGCAGTGAGTCTTTGCCGGGTCGGGGCACAGATACGCAGTATTTT

J gene: TRBJ2-3
D gene: TRBD2
clone size: many
V gene: TRBV15
CDR3 protein: CATSRVGTSGDTDTQYF
CDR3 DNA: TGTGCCACCAGCAGAGTGGGGACTAGCGGGGACACAGATACGCAGTATTTT

J gene: TRBJ2-7
D gene: -
clone size: many
V gene: TRBV2
CDR3 protein: CASSDENGPYEQYF
CDR3 DNA: TGTGCCAGCAGTGACGAAAACGGGCCGTACGAGCAGTACTTC

J gene: TRBJ2-1
D gene: -
clone size: -
V gene: TRBV4-3
CDR3 protein: CASSPLGGGRDLYNEQFF
CDR3 DNA: TGCGCCAGCAGCCCCTTAGGAGGGGGGCGAGACCTTTACAATGAGCAGTTCTTC

J gene: TRBJ2-2
D gene: TRBD2
clone size: -
V gene: TRBV24-1
CDR3 protein: CATSDNGAGVGFCGELFF
CDR3 DNA: TGTGCCACCAGTGACAATGGAGCGGGAGTGGGGTTCTGCGGGGAGCTGTTTTTT

J gene: TRBJ2-7
D gene: TRBD1
clone size: -
V gene: TRBV29-1
CDR3 protein: CSVRGQGASHEQYF
CDR3 DNA: TGCAGCGTACGGGGACAGGGGGCCTCCCACGAGCAGTACTTC

J gene: TRBJ2-5
D gene: -
clone size: -
V gene: TRBV6-5
CDR3 protein: CASQLGGPGETQYF
CDR3 DNA: TGTGCCAGCCAACTTGGGGGGCCGGGGGAGACCCAGTACTTC

J gene: TRBJ1-2
D gene: TRBD1
clone size: many
V gene: TRBV19
CDR3 protein: CASSMQGANDGYTF
CDR3 DNA: TGTGCCAGTAGTATGCAGGGGGCGAACGATGGCTACACCTTC

J gene: TRBJ2-4
D gene: TRBD1
clone size: -
V gene: TRBV11-2
CDR3 protein: CASSLVWTGSKNIQYF
CDR3 DNA: TGTGCCAGCAGCTTAGTGTGGACAGGGTCCAAAAACATTCAGTACTTC

J gene: TRBJ2-3
D gene: -
clone size: many
V gene: TRBV14
CDR3 protein: CASSQGTTSTDTQYF
CDR3 DNA: TGTGCCAGCAGCCAAGGGACAACAAGCACAGATACGCAGTATTTT

J gene: TRBJ2-3
D gene: TRBD2
clone size: few
V gene: TRBV10-3
CDR3 protein: CAISDLGLGGPDTQYF
CDR3 DNA: TGTGCCATCAGTGACCTAGGATTGGGAGGGCCGGATACGCAGTATTTT

J gene: TRBJ2-1
D gene: -
clone size: many
V gene: TRBV13
CDR3 protein: CASSSAGFEQFF
CDR3 DNA: TGTGCCAGCAGCTCTGCGGGGTTTGAGCAGTTCTTC

J gene: TRBJ2-3
D gene: TRBD1
clone size: many
V gene: TRBV6-6
CDR3 protein: CASSESDRVTDTQYF
CDR3 DNA: TGTGCCAGCAGTGAGTCCGACAGGGTCACAGATACGCAGTATTTT

J gene: TRBJ1-2
D gene: -
clone size: few
V gene: TRBV12-3/TRBV12-4
CDR3 protein: CASITPPGWDYGYTF
CDR3 DNA: TGTGCCAGCATTACACCCCCGGGTTGGGACTATGGCTACACCTTC